Detailed here is one T cell receptor beta chain. What it binds is unknown. This sample is drawn from a study of shared clonotypes between healthy human individuals. Researchers divided each subset's genomic DNA evenly across several immunoSEQ plates. Produced via immunoSEQ multiplex PCR; TCRdb's table is partial and in-frame only. This table has more than 1,200,000 clones, approximately 98.5% appearing once. Overall study results and limits: Larger estimated richness was generally seen in naive subsets than in memory subsets. Sorted-subset sequencing was shown by rarefaction to be incomplete despite large depth. Sample collection involved blood only; tissue repertoires are likely different.

This receptor was obtained from a man in his thirties or forties in good health. The specimen sequenced was naive CD4+ T cells sorted from blood. As to subset: CD45RA+ positively selected.

CDR3 nucleotides: TGTGCCAGCAGCCCGATGGGGAACTATGGCTACACCTTC. The encoded protein is CASSPMGNYGYTF. The chain joins TRBV2 to TRBJ1-2; D unresolved. The CDR3 has 13 residues. Germline loops: CDR1 SNHLY, CDR2 FYNNEI. V lost 6 bases, J lost 2 bases, and 10 bases lay in between.